One TCR beta chain is described in this entry. Its antigen is not identified. After removal of 5 bases from V and 1 base from J, the junction contained 11 bases not matched to a gene. CDR3 length: 17 amino acids. CDR1 and CDR2 (germline): SEHNR, FQNEAQ (reference sequence). TCRB transcripts that were expressed got sequenced, as all of the isolated RNA had been reverse transcribed. Produced via immunoSEQ multiplex PCR; TCRdb's table is partial and in-frame only. The sample consists of 300,000 to 400,000 clones, roughly a tenth of them appearing once. This sample was included in a study of beta chain features in type 1 diabetes. Study information: The study examined about 110,000,000 sorted cells across all samples.

Sorting based on CD45RO/CCR7/CD25/CD127/CD95/CD27 separated CD4+ naive, central memory, regulatory and stem cell-like memory cells. Findings and caveats of the study: VDJ junctions from type 1 diabetes patients carried fewer insertions and larger deletions. Researchers report that Type 1 diabetes patients had moderately but significantly shorter TCRB CDR3s across all four CD4+ subsets.

The TCR comes from a man aged 30 to 45 with type 1 diabetes. Input material: central memory CD4+ T cells from blood. This rearrangement joins TRBV7-9 to TRBJ2-3, with 8 bases fitting TRBD2. The CDR3 sequence: CASSPNGAGVGTDTQYF. CDR3 DNA sequence: TGTGCCAGCAGCCCGAATGGAGCGGGAGTGGGCACAGATACGCAGTATTTT.